The 7 T cell receptor beta chains below come from one sample, sequenced in a study of cytomegalovirus exposure and HLA in healthy donors. The PCR had 60 Vbeta and 13 Jbeta primers. Only in-frame clones appear in the TCRdb table, and some are missing; sequencing was by immunoSEQ multiplex PCR. The table lists 200,000 to 300,000 clones, 84% of them singletons. The specimen sequenced was PBMCs. These receptor sequences come from a woman aged 40 to 50 in good health and CMV-seropositive.

V and J are TRBV28 and TRBJ1-4, with D perhaps matching TRBD1 (5 bases). Trimming shortened V by 7 bases and J by 7 bases, and 19 bases separated the two germline ends. Germline V gene lookup returns CDR1 MDHEN and CDR2 SYDVKM. The CDR3 runs to 15 residues. CDR3 protein: CASNPGGGSGEKLFF. The CDR3 DNA reads as TGTGCCAGCAACCCGGGGGGAGGCTCGGGTGAAAAACTGTTTTTT.

The rearrangement joins TRBV5-1 to TRBJ2-7, with a possible D match to TRBD1 (6 bases). Germline V gene sequence: CDR1 SGHRS, CDR2 YFSETQ. The germline V and J ends were trimmed by 5 bases and 2 bases, with 20 bases remaining between them. CDR3 length: 16 amino acids. This CDR3 is CASRVLRGSMAYEQYF. CDR3 in DNA: TGCGCCAGCAGGGTGTTGAGGGGGAGCATGGCCTACGAGCAGTACTTC.

V is TRBV19 and J is TRBJ2-7; D gene ambiguous. This CDR3 has 14 amino acids. The germline gives CDR1 LNHDA, CDR2 SQIVND (reference sequence). Trimming removed 6 bases at V and 4 bases at J, with 16 bases between. CDR3 bases: TGTGCCAGTAGCCCCGATGACTCCTTGTACGAGCAGTACTTC. Its translation is CASSPDDSLYEQYF.

The chain joins TRBV28 to TRBJ1-4; 7 nucleotides line up with TRBD1. The length of the CDR3 is 15 residues. CDR1 and CDR2 from the germline V gene are MDHEN and SYDVKM. J gave up 9 bases and V 8 bases, and 15 bases lay outside the gene matches. The CDR3 DNA follows: TGTGCCAGCCGGTCGCCCCAGGGGGTATTGAAAAAACTGTTTTTT. Protein sequence: CASRSPQGVLKKLFF.

The J gene is TRBJ1-6, the V gene TRBV28; unclear D gene. Trimming removed 6 bases from V and 7 bases from J, with 10 bases in between. Germline V gene lookup returns CDR1 MDHEN and CDR2 SYDVKM. The CDR3 sequence is 13 residues long. The CDR3: CASRGGLNSPLHF. The CDR3 coding sequence is TGTGCCAGCAGGGGAGGGTTGAATTCACCCCTCCACTTT.

V gene TRBV6-1 combines with J gene TRBJ2-1, with D possibly TRBD1 on 5 matching bases. Germline lookup yields CDR1 MNHNS and CDR2 SASEGT. This CDR3 spans 13 amino acids. The V end was cut by 3 bases, the J end by 4 bases, with 7 bases between. DNA for the CDR3: TGTGCCAGCAGTGATTGGACATACAATGAGCAGTTCTTC. Residues: CASSDWTYNEQFF.

V gene TRBV5-1 combines with J gene TRBJ2-7; tentative D call: TRBD1 (5 bases). Germline V gene sequence: CDR1 SGHRS, CDR2 YFSETQ. The CDR3 has 15 amino acids. The V and J ends lost 3 bases and 4 bases respectively, with 17 bases between them. The CDR3 is CASSSASGAKYEQYF. The CDR3 DNA follows: TGCGCCAGCAGCTCTGCATCTGGGGCTAAGTACGAGCAGTACTTC. Full variable domain (remainder filled in from reference TRBV5-1 and TRBJ2-7): KAGVTQTPRYLIKTRGQQVTLSCSPISGHRSVSWYQQTPGQGLQFLFEYFSETQRNKGNFPGRFSGRQFSNSRSEMNVSTLELGDSALYLCASSSASGAKYEQYFGPGTRLTVT.